Following are 22 T cell receptor beta chains from one sample sequenced in a study of cytomegalovirus exposure and HLA in healthy donors. This PCR relied on a set of 60 Vbeta primers and 13 Jbeta primers. TCRdb's copy holds only in-frame clones and misses some; the assay was immunoSEQ multiplex PCR. The sample includes some 70,000 clones, 80% to 90% of them seen just once. Sequenced sample: PBMCs. These receptors came from a human donor in good health.

The chain employs TRBV6-1 and TRBJ1-5; D possibly corresponds to TRBD1 (6 bases). The CDR3 is 15 residues long. The ends were cut back, 5 bases at V and 5 bases at J, with 16 bases in the middle. Germline CDR1 reads MNHNS; CDR2 reads SASEGT. In DNA, the CDR3 is TGTGCCAGCAGTTTTACAGGGTTAGGCGATCAGCCCCAGCATTTT. Translating it yields CASSFTGLGDQPQHF.

The genes are TRBV5-1 and TRBJ1-4; 8 nucleotides match TRBD1. V lost 4 bases and J lost 7; bases outside the gene matches: 12. The CDR3 loop spans 16 amino acids. Per the germline V gene, CDR1 is SGHRS and CDR2 is YFSETQ. CDR3 protein: CASSPRSGTGLEKLFF. The DNA of the CDR3 is TGCGCCAGCAGCCCGAGGTCCGGGACAGGACTTGAAAAACTGTTTTTT.

This chain connects TRBV13 to TRBJ2-7; TRBD2 matches at 7 bases. Germline trimming cut 6 bases from V and 6 bases from J; bases unmatched to any gene: 11. This CDR3 contains 14 residues. The germline gives CDR1 PRHDT, CDR2 FYEKMQ (reference sequence). The CDR3 DNA is TGTGCCAGCAGGAGACTGGGAGGGAATCTCGAGCAGTACTTC. Translating it yields CASRRLGGNLEQYF.

The chain recombines TRBV9 with TRBJ2-2; no firm D call. CDR3 length equals 15 residues. Germline V gene data show CDR1 as SGDLS and CDR2 as YYNGEE. Trimming removed 2 bases at V and 5 bases at J, with 13 bases between. CDR3 nucleotide sequence: TGTGCCAGCAGCGTGGCAGTTGGCTCGACCGGGGAGCTGTTTTTT. Translated: CASSVAVGSTGELFF. Full variable domain (missing parts from reference TRBV9 and TRBJ2-2): DSGVTQTPKHLITATGQRVTLRCSPRSGDLSVYWYQQSLDQGLQFLIQYYNGEERAKGNILERFSAQQFPDLHSELNLSSLELGDSALYFCASSVAVGSTGELFFGEGSRLTVL.

The rearrangement links TRBV2 to TRBJ1-5; D is unresolved. Germline V gene sequence: CDR1 SNHLY, CDR2 FYNNEI. V was trimmed by 6 bases and J by 11 bases, leaving 14 bases between them. The CDR3 covers 12 residues. CDR3 DNA sequence: TGTGCCAGCAGGGGAGGTGGTACGGCCCAGCATTTT. Translation: CASRGGGTAQHF.

The chain joins TRBV6-1 to TRBJ2-6; D not certain. Trimming removed 8 bases at V and 0 bases at J, with 5 bases between. Germline V lookup: CDR1 MNHNS, CDR2 SASEGT. The CDR3 totals 13 residues. The CDR3 reads CASLYSGANVLTF. CDR3 in DNA: TGTGCCAGCCTATACTCTGGGGCCAACGTCCTGACTTTC.

The chain links TRBV5-1 to TRBJ2-5; D gene unclear. V was clipped by 0 bases and J by 2 bases, with 8 bases between them. This CDR3 has 14 residues. Germline loops: CDR1 SGHRS, CDR2 YFSETQ. The CDR3 loop reads CASSLDSTQETQYF. CDR3 in DNA: TGCGCCAGCAGCTTGGATTCAACACAAGAGACCCAGTACTTC.

The V and J genes are TRBV6-1 and TRBJ1-6, with 7 bases matching TRBD1. V was clipped by 6 bases and J by 8 bases; unmatched bases: 7. The germline CDR1 and CDR2 sequences are MNHNS and SASEGT. The CDR3 covers 14 residues. The CDR3 loop is CASSRGQGDSPLHF. In nucleotides, the CDR3 is TGTGCCAGCAGCCGGGGTCAGGGGGATTCACCCCTCCACTTT.

The chain employs TRBV27 and TRBJ1-5; TRBD1 agrees at 9 bases. The V gene end was trimmed by 8 bases and the J gene end by 2 bases; junction bases not matched to a gene: 16. This CDR3 region has 18 residues. Germline CDR1 and CDR2: MNHEY and SMNVEV (reference sequence). CDR3 region: CASARLPTGGGGNQPQHF. The CDR3 DNA is TGTGCCAGCGCCCGCCTACCTACAGGGGGCGGCGGCAATCAGCCCCAGCATTTT.

A word on this clone: The CDR3 ends on some other residue instead of the conserved phenylalanine or tryptophan, so this is likely a read error. V usage is TRBV10-1 and J usage is TRBJ2-7; D gene ambiguous. The CDR3 contains 14 residues. Trimming took off 6 bases at V and 2 bases at J, with 14 bases between the two ends. CDR1 WNHNN and CDR2 SYGVQD come from the germline V gene (reference sequence). CDR3 residues: CASSPSGQTYEQYL. DNA of the CDR3: TGCGCCAGCAGCCCCTCAGGTCAAACCTACGAGCAGTACCTC.

In this sample, this clone turned up a few times. This chain links TRBV28 with TRBJ1-5; D is perhaps TRBD1 (5 bases). Germline CDR1 is MDHEN and CDR2 is SYDVKM. V dropped 10 bases and J dropped 0 bases, with 10 bases sitting between them. This CDR3 region has 13 residues. The CDR3 DNA follows: TGTGCCACTGGGGGGAATAGCAATCAGCCCCAGCATTTT. Its protein product is CATGGNSNQPQHF.

The chain joins TRBV18 to TRBJ1-2, with 9 bases matching TRBD1. The CDR3 is 12 amino acids. The V and J ends lost 2 bases and 14 bases, in that order; junction bases with no gene match: 6. Germline V gives CDR1 KGHSH, CDR2 LQKENI. CDR3 sequence reads: CASSPKGQGDTF. CDR3 in DNA: TGTGCCAGCTCACCAAAGGGACAGGGTGATACCTTC.

This chain connects TRBV7-3 to TRBJ2-2, with TRBD2 matching 11 bases. The trim removed 3 bases at V and 6 bases at J, leaving 6 bases unmatched. This CDR3 comprises 16 residues. Germline-derived CDR1 and CDR2 are SGHTA and FQGTGA. DNA of the CDR3: TGTGCCAGCAGCTTCGCTACTAGCGGGGGATCCGGGGAGCTGTTTTTT. It yields the protein CASSFATSGGSGELFF.

The chain has TRBV19 and TRBJ2-7; 9 nucleotides match TRBD1. The length of the CDR3 is 16 residues. CDR1 is LNHDA and CDR2 is SQIVND in the germline V gene (reference sequence). V lost 2 bases, J lost 5 bases, and 10 bases stayed unmatched. The CDR3 DNA sequence: TGTGCCAGTAGTATATCCCCTACAGGGGGCGAGGACGAGCAGTACTTC. Translated, it gives CASSISPTGGEDEQYF.

This clone appeared a few times. The gene calls are TRBV6-6 and TRBJ2-1, with 7 bases fitting TRBD1. The ends lost 0 bases at V and 2 bases at J; junction bases unmatched: 4. The CDR3 extends over 16 amino acids. Germline lookup yields CDR1 MNHNY and CDR2 SVGAGI (reference sequence). CDR3: CASSYSLQGAYNEQFF. The CDR3 nucleotides read TGTGCCAGCAGTTACTCGTTGCAGGGGGCCTACAATGAGCAGTTCTTC.

The sample holds a few counts of this clone. The V call is TRBV19, the J call TRBJ1-4, with TRBD1 identical over 10 bases. CDR1 and CDR2 from the germline V gene are LNHDA and SQIVND (reference sequence). This CDR3 contains 19 residues. The junction had 19 bases not matched to a gene; V was cut back by 5 bases and J by 7 bases. The CDR3 DNA sequence: TGTGCCAGTAGTCCAAACCCCCTCGGGACAGGGGTTAGGGGTGAAAAACTGTTTTTT. This translates into CASSPNPLGTGVRGEKLFF.

The gene calls are TRBV7-6 and TRBJ1-3, with D hard to call. The CDR3 loop spans 16 amino acids. Germline CDR1 and CDR2: SGHVS and FNYEAQ. V lost 0 bases and J 3 bases, leaving 12 bases between the germline ends. CDR3 sequence (DNA): TGTGCCAGCAGCTTAGCATCGCGAGGGAATGGAAACACCATATATTTT. It specifies CASSLASRGNGNTIYF. The whole variable domain, remainder taken from reference TRBV7-6 and TRBJ1-3, is GAGVSQSPRYKVTKRGQDVALRCDPISGHVSLYWYRQALGQGPEFLTYFNYEAQQDKSGLPNDRFSAERPEGSISTLTIQRTEQRDSAMYRCASSLASRGNGNTIYFGEGSWLTVV.

This clone appeared once. The rearrangement uses TRBV4-1 and TRBJ1-6; perhaps TRBD1 as D (6 bases). Germline CDR1 is MGHRA and CDR2 is YSYEKL. The germline V and J ends were trimmed by 2 bases and 6 bases, with 20 bases remaining between them. This CDR3 contains 18 residues. This CDR3 reads CASSQPSPRGVSNSPLHF. The CDR3 DNA sequence: TGCGCCAGCAGCCAACCTTCCCCCAGGGGAGTGTCTAATTCACCCCTCCACTTT.

The CDR3 here is CASSFGGVNQPQHF. CDR3 in DNA: TGTGCCAGCAGCTTTGGAGGGGTCAATCAGCCCCAGCATTTT. The chain joins TRBV5-4 to TRBJ1-5; D is perhaps TRBD1 (5 bases). The CDR3 spans 14 residues. Germline loops: CDR1 SGHNT, CDR2 YYREEE (reference sequence). Trimming stripped 2 bases from V and 3 bases from J, with 9 bases between. Variable domain in full (rest from reference TRBV5-4 and TRBJ1-5): ETGVTQSPTHLIKTRGQQVTLRCSSQSGHNTVSWYQQALGQGPQFIFQYYREEENGRGNFPPRFSGLQFPNYSSELNVNALELDDSALYLCASSFGGVNQPQHFGDGTRLSIL.

The chain combines TRBV7-9 with TRBJ1-1, with TRBD1 matching over 8 bases. Trimming at V came to 4 bases and at J to 6 bases, leaving 7 bases not matched to a gene. Germline V gives CDR1 SEHNR, CDR2 FQNEAQ (reference sequence). The CDR3 runs to 14 residues. CDR3 protein: CASSSQAGGPEAFF. In nucleotides, the CDR3 is TGTGCCAGCAGCTCCCAGGCAGGGGGCCCTGAAGCTTTCTTT.

V usage is TRBV27 and J usage is TRBJ1-3; 8 nucleotides agree with TRBD1. V was clipped by 5 bases and J by 4 bases; unmatched bases: 7. CDR3 length: 15 amino acids. Germline assignment: CDR1 MNHEY and CDR2 SMNVEV (reference sequence). CDR3 amino acids: CASSIRTGLGNTIYF. CDR3 sequence (DNA): TGTGCCAGCAGTATCCGGACAGGGCTAGGAAACACCATATATTTT.

V is TRBV29-1 and J is TRBJ1-5; D is unresolved. With 6 bases removed from V and 1 base from J, the gap between germline ends came to 10 bases. This CDR3 has 13 amino acids. Germline lookup yields CDR1 SQVTM and CDR2 ANQGSEA. The CDR3 bases are TGCAGCGTAAGGACTCGGAGCAATCAGCCCCAGCATTTT. This gives the protein CSVRTRSNQPQHF. Filled out from reference TRBV29-1 and TRBJ1-5, the complete variable domain reads SAVISQKPSRDICQRGTSLTIQCQVDSQVTMMFWYRQQPGQSLTLIATANQGSEATYESGFVIDKFPISRPNLTFSTLTVSNMSPEDSSIYLCSVRTRSNQPQHFGDGTRLSIL.